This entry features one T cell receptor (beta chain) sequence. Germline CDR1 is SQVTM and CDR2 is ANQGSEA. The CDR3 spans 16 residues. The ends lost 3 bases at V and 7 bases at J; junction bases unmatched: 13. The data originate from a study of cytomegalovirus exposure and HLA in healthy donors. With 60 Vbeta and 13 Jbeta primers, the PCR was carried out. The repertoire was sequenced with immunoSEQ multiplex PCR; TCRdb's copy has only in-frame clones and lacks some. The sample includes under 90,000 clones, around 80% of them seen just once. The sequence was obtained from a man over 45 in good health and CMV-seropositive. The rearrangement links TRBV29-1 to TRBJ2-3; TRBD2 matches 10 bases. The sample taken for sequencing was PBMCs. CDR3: CSVDGTSGKQSNTQYF. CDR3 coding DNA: TGCAGCGTTGATGGCACTAGCGGGAAGCAGTCGAATACGCAGTATTTT.